This T cell receptor (beta chain) is drawn from a study of regulatory T cells in long-lasting Graves disease. Findings and limits, study-wide: Sharing of public clonotypes was greater in persistent patients (around 2,500) than in new patients (roughly 1,000).

In building TCR beta libraries, iRepertoire HTBI primers were used together with Arm-PCR of CDR3 regions. In the source study's methods: Across samples, 62 TRBV and some 15 TRBJ segments were found. A single record per CDR3 protein comes from TCRdb applying MiXCR to the multiplex PCR reads. These V and J calls are TCRdb output, not the study's own analysis. In the table there are 400,000 to 500,000 distinct CDR3 sequences, approximately 14% of which are singletons. This clonotype was seen at least ten times. What it recognizes is unknown. Time point given: newly diagnosed GD, antithyroid drugs for less than 3 months. From PBMCs, RNA was extracted and then used to make the TCR library. These same records also appear under a second study, on T cells in Graves' hyperthyroidism and ophthalmopathy. As that report states: First-round RT-PCR targeting the TCR CDR3 was performed with the HTBI primer set. Among thyroid clonotypes expanded above 0.001, most also appeared in blood.

The receptor was derived from a woman in her forties or fifties with Graves disease. The source was peripheral blood mononuclear cells (PBMCs), collected at new diagnosis, from a patient treated with antithyroid drugs.

The CDR3, as DNA: TGTGCCAGCATGTTGGGACAGGGGGCCTACGAGCAGTACTTC. Encoded protein: CASMLGQGAYEQYF. The genes are TRBV2 and TRBJ2-7; 11 bases align to TRBD1. V shed 7 bases, J shed 2 bases, and the junction held 4 bases outside the gene matches. There are 14 residues in the CDR3. Germline V gene data show CDR1 as SNHLY and CDR2 as FYNNEI.